This T cell receptor (beta chain) comes out of a study of blood T cell repertoires in COVID-19. Background on the study: From the United States, Italy and Spain came samples of acute and convalescent COVID-19. PBMCs, B-cell-depleted T cells, or T cells provided the cDNA or gDNA that made up the material.

The germline V gene has CDR1 GTSNPN and CDR2 SVGIG (reference sequence). The J segment lost 3 bases and the V segment lost 2 bases, leaving 3 bases of the junction unmatched. The CDR3 has 13 amino acids. Original methodology: Amplifying reference gene primers gave estimates of nucleated cell counts. Assay used: immunoSEQ multiplex PCR; TCRdb lists only in-frame clones, some missing. V and J calls and clone size are given by that table; D and trimming were obtained from the DNA. The sample yields about 350,000 clones, approximately 91% seen once. Those enrolled, adults aged roughly 18 to 90 years, came from about two dozen US areas.

This receptor was taken from a woman in her 30s who had been exposed to COVID-19. The genes are TRBV30 and TRBJ2-5, with 7 bases that match TRBD2. The specimen was PBMCs or T cells enriched from blood (not recorded which). CDR3 region: CAWSSLAEETQYF. CDR3 nucleotide sequence: TGTGCCTGGAGTAGTCTAGCGGAAGAGACCCAGTACTTC.